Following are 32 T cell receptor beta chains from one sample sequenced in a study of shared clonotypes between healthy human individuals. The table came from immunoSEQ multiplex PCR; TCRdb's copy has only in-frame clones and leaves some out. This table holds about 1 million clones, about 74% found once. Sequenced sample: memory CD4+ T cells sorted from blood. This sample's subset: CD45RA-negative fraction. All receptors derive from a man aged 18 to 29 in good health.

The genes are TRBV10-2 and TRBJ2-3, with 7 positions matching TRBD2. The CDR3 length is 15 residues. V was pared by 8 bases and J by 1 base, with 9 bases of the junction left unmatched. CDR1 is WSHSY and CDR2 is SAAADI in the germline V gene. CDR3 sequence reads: CASRRAGTGTDTQYF. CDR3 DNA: TGCGCCAGCCGACGAGCGGGGACTGGCACAGATACGCAGTATTTT.

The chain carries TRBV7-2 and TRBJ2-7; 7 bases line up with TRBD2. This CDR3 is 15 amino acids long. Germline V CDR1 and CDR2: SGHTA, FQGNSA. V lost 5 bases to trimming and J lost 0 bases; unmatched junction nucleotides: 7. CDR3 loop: CASSPSGTTSYEQYF. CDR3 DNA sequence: TGTGCCAGCAGCCCGTCGGGGACTACCTCCTACGAGCAGTACTTC.

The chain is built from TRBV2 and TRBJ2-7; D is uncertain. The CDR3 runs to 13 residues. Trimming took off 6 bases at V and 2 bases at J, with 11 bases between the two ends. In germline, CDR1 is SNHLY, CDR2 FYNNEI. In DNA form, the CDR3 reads TGTGCCAGCAGCGGCGGCAAAACCTACGAGCAGTACTTC. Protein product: CASSGGKTYEQYF.

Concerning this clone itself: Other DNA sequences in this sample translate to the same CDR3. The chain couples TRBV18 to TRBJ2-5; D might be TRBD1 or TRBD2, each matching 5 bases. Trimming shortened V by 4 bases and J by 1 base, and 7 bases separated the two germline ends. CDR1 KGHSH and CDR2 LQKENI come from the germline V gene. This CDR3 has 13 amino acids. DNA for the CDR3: TGTGCCAGCTCACGGGGGAGCCAAGAGACCCAGTACTTC. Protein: CASSRGSQETQYF.

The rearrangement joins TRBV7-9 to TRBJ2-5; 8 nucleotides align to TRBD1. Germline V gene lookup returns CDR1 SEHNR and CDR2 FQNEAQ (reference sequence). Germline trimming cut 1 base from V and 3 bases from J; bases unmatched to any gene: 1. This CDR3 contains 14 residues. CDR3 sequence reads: CASSLGQGKETQYF. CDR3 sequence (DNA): TGTGCCAGCAGCTTAGGACAGGGGAAAGAGACCCAGTACTTC. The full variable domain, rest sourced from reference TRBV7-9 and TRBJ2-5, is DTGVSQNPRHKITKRGQNVTFRCDPISEHNRLYWYRQTLGQGPEFLTYFQNEAQLEKSRLLSDRFSAERPKGSFSTLEIQRTEQGDSAMYLCASSLGQGKETQYFGPGTRLLVL.

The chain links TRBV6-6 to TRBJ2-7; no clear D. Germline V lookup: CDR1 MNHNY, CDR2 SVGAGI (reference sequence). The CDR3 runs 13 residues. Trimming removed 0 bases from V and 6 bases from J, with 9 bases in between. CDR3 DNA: TGTGCCAGCAGTTACTCCCCCTCGGGCGAGCAGTACTTC. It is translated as CASSYSPSGEQYF.

CDR3 loop: CASTQGTISYEQYF. DNA of the CDR3: TGTGCCAGCACCCAGGGAACGATCTCCTACGAGCAGTACTTC. The genes are TRBV6-1 and TRBJ2-7; the D gene is possibly TRBD1 (5 bases). Trimming pared 7 bases from V and 0 bases from J, leaving 13 bases between. The CDR3 contains 14 residues. CDR1 is MNHNS and CDR2 is SASEGT in the germline V gene.

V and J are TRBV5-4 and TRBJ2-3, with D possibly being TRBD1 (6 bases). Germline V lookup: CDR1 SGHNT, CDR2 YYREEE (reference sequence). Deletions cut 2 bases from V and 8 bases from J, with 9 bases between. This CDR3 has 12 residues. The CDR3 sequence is CASSFKDSTQYF. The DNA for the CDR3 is TGTGCCAGCAGCTTTAAGGACAGTACGCAGTATTTT. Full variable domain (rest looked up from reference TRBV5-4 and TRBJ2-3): ETGVTQSPTHLIKTRGQQVTLRCSSQSGHNTVSWYQQALGQGPQFIFQYYREEENGRGNFPPRFSGLQFPNYSSELNVNALELDDSALYLCASSFKDSTQYFGPGTRLTVL.

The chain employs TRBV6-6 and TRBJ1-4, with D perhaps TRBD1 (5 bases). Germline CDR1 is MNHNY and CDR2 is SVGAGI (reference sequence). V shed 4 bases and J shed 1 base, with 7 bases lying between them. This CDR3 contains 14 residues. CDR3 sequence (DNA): TGTGCCAGCAGTTGGGGGGGAACTAATGAAAAACTGTTTTTT. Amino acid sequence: CASSWGGTNEKLFF.

CDR3 nucleotides: TGTGCTAGTGGTTTGGTGAGGGGGGAAGGCTTGGATACGCAGTATTTT. This encodes CASGLVRGEGLDTQYF. The genes are TRBV12-5 and TRBJ2-3; D is tentatively TRBD1 or TRBD2 (6 bases each). Trimming removed 0 bases from V and 6 bases from J, with 16 bases in between. CDR1 is LGHNT and CDR2 is FRNRAP in the germline V gene. The CDR3 consists of 16 residues.

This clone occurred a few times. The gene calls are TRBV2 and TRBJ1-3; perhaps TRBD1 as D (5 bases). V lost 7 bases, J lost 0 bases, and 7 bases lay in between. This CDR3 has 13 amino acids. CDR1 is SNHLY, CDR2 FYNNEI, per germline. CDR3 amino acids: CASTTGSGNTIYF. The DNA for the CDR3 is TGTGCCAGCACTACAGGCTCTGGAAACACCATATATTTT.

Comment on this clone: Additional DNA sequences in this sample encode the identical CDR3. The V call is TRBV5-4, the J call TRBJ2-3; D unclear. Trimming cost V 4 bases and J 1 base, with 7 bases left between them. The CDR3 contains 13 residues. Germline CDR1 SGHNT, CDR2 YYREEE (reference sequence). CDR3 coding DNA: TGTGCCAGCAGCCTCCGGGGCACAGATACGCAGTATTTT. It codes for CASSLRGTDTQYF.

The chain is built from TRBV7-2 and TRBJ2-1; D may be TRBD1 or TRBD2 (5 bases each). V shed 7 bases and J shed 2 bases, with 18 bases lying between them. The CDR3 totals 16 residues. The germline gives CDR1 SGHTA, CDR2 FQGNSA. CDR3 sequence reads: CASTYSGTQAYNEQFF. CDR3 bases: TGTGCCAGCACCTATTCCGGGACGCAAGCCTACAATGAGCAGTTCTTC.

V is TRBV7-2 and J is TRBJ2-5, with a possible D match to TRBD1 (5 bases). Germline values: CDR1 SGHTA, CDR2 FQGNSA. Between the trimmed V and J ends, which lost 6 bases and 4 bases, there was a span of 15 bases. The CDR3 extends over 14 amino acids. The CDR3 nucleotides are TGTGCCAGCAGGCCGTTTGATAGGGGAGAGACCCAGTACTTC. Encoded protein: CASRPFDRGETQYF.

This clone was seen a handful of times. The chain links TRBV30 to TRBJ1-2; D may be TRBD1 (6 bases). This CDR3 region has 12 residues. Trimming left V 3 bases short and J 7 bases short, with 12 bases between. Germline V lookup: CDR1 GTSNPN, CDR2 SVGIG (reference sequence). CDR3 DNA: TGTGCCTGGAGAAACAGGGCTGGTGGCTACACCTTC. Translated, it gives CAWRNRAGGYTF.

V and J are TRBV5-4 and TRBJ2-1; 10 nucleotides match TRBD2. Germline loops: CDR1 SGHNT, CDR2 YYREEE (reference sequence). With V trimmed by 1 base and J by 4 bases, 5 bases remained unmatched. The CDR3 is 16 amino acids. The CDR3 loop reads CASSLKKLAGYNEQFF. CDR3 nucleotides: TGTGCCAGCAGCTTGAAAAAACTAGCGGGGTACAATGAGCAGTTCTTC.

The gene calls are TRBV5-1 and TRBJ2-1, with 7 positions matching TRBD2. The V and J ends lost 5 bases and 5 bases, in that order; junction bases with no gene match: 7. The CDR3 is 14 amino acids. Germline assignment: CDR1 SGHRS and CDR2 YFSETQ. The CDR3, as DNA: TGCGCCAGCAGGGGGCTAGCGGAAAACAATGAGCAGTTCTTC. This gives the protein CASRGLAENNEQFF.

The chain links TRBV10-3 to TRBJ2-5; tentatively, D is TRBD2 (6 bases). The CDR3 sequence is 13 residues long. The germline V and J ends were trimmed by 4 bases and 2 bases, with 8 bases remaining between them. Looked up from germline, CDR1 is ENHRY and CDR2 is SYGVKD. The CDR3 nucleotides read TGTGCCATCAGTGGGGGGGAACAAGAGACCCAGTACTTC. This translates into CAISGGEQETQYF.

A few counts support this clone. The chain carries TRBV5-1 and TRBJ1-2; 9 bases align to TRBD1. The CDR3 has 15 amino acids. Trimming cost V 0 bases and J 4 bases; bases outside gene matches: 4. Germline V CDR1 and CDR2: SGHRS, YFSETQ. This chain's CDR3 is CASSLGDRDSYGYTF. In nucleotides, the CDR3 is TGCGCCAGCAGCTTGGGGGACAGGGACTCCTATGGCTACACCTTC.

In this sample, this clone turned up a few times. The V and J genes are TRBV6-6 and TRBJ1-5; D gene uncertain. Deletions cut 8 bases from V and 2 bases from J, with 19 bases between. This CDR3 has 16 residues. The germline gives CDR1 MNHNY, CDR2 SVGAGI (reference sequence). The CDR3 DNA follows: TGTGCCAGCGAACCTCAATGGTCTGGGGGCAATCAGCCCCAGCATTTT. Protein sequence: CASEPQWSGGNQPQHF.

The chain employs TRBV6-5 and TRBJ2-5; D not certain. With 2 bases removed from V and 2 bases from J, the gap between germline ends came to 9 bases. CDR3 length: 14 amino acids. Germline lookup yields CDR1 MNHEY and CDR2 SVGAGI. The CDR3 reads CASSYGQTQETQYF. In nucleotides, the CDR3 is TGTGCCAGCAGTTACGGGCAGACACAAGAGACCCAGTACTTC.

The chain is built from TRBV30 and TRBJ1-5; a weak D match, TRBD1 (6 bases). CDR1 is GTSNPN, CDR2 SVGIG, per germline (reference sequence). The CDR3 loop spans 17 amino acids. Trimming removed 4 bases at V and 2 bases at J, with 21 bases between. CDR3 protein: CAWNPSWDNIGNQPQHF. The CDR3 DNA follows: TGTGCCTGGAACCCCTCGTGGGACAATATAGGCAATCAGCCCCAGCATTTT.

Here the CDR3 reads CASRRAGGEQFF. The DNA for the CDR3 is TGTGCCAGTAGAAGAGCGGGAGGTGAGCAGTTCTTC. The genes are TRBV19 and TRBJ2-1; 9 bases match TRBD2. The germline V gene has CDR1 LNHDA and CDR2 SQIVND (reference sequence). V lost 6 bases and J lost 9; bases outside the gene matches: 3. The CDR3 runs to 12 residues.

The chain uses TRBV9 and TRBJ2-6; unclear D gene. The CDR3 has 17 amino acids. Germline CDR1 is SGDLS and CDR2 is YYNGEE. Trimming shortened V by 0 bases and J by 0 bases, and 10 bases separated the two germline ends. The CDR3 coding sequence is TGTGCCAGCAGCGTAGCTCCGTCAGCCTCTGGGGCCAACGTCCTGACTTTC. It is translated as CASSVAPSASGANVLTF.

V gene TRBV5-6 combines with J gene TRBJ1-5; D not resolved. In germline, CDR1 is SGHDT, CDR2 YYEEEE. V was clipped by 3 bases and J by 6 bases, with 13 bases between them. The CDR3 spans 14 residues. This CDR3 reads CASSSQLGSQPQHF. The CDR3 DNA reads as TGTGCCAGCAGCTCTCAGTTGGGGAGTCAGCCCCAGCATTTT. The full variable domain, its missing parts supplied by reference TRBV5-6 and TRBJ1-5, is DAGVTQSPTHLIKTRGQQVTLRCSPKSGHDTVSWYQQALGQGPQFIFQYYEEEERQRGNFPDRFSGHQFPNYSSELNVNALLLGDSALYLCASSSQLGSQPQHFGDGTRLSIL.

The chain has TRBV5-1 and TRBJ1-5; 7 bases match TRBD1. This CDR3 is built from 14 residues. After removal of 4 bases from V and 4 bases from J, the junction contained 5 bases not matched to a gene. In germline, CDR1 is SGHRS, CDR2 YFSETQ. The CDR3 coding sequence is TGCGCCAGCAGCACAGGGACAGAGAATCAGCCCCAGCATTTT. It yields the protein CASSTGTENQPQHF.

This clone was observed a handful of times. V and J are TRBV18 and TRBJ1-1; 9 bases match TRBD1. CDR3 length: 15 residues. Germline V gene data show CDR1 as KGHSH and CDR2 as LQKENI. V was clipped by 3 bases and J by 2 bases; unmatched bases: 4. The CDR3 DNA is TGTGCCAGCTCACCCGCTACAGGGGGCAACACTGAAGCTTTCTTT. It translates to CASSPATGGNTEAFF. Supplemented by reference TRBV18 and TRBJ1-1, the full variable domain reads NAGVMQNPRHLVRRRGQEARLRCSPMKGHSHVYWYRQLPEEGLKFMVYLQKENIIDESGMPKERFSAEFPKEGPSILRIQQVVRGDSAAYFCASSPATGGNTEAFFGQGTRLTVV.

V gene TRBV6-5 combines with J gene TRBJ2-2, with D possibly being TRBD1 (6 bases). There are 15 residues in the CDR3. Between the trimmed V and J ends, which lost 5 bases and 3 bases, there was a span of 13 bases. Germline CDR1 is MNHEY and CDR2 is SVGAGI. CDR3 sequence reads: CASSLRGEHTGELFF. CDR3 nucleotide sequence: TGTGCCAGCAGTCTCAGGGGTGAGCACACCGGGGAGCTGTTTTTT.

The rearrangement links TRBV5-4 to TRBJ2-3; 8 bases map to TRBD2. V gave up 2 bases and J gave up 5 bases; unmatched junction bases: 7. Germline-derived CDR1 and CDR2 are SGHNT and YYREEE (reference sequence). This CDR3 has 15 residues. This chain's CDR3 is CASSFPGGAGDTQYF. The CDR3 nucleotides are TGTGCCAGCAGCTTTCCCGGGGGGGCTGGAGATACGCAGTATTTT.

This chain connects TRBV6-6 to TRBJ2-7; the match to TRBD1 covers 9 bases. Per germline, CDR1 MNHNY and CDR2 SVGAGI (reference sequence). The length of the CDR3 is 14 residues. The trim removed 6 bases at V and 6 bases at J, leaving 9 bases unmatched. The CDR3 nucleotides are TGTGCCAGCAGCCCCGGACAGGGGTTGGGCGAGCAGTACTTC. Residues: CASSPGQGLGEQYF.

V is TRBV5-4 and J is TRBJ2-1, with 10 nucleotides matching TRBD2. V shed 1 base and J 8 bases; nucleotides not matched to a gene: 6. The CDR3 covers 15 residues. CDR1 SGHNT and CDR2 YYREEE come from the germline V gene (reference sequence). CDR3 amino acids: CASSLSRLAGDEQFF. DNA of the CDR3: TGTGCCAGCAGCTTGTCAAGGCTAGCGGGAGATGAGCAGTTCTTC.

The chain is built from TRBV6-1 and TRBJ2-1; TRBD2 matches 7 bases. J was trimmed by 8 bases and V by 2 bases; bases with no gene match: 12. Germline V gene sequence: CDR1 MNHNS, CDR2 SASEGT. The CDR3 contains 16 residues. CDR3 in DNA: TGTGCCAGCAGTGAACGCGGGAGCGGGTCCGGCGATGAGCAGTTCTTC. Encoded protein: CASSERGSGSGDEQFF.